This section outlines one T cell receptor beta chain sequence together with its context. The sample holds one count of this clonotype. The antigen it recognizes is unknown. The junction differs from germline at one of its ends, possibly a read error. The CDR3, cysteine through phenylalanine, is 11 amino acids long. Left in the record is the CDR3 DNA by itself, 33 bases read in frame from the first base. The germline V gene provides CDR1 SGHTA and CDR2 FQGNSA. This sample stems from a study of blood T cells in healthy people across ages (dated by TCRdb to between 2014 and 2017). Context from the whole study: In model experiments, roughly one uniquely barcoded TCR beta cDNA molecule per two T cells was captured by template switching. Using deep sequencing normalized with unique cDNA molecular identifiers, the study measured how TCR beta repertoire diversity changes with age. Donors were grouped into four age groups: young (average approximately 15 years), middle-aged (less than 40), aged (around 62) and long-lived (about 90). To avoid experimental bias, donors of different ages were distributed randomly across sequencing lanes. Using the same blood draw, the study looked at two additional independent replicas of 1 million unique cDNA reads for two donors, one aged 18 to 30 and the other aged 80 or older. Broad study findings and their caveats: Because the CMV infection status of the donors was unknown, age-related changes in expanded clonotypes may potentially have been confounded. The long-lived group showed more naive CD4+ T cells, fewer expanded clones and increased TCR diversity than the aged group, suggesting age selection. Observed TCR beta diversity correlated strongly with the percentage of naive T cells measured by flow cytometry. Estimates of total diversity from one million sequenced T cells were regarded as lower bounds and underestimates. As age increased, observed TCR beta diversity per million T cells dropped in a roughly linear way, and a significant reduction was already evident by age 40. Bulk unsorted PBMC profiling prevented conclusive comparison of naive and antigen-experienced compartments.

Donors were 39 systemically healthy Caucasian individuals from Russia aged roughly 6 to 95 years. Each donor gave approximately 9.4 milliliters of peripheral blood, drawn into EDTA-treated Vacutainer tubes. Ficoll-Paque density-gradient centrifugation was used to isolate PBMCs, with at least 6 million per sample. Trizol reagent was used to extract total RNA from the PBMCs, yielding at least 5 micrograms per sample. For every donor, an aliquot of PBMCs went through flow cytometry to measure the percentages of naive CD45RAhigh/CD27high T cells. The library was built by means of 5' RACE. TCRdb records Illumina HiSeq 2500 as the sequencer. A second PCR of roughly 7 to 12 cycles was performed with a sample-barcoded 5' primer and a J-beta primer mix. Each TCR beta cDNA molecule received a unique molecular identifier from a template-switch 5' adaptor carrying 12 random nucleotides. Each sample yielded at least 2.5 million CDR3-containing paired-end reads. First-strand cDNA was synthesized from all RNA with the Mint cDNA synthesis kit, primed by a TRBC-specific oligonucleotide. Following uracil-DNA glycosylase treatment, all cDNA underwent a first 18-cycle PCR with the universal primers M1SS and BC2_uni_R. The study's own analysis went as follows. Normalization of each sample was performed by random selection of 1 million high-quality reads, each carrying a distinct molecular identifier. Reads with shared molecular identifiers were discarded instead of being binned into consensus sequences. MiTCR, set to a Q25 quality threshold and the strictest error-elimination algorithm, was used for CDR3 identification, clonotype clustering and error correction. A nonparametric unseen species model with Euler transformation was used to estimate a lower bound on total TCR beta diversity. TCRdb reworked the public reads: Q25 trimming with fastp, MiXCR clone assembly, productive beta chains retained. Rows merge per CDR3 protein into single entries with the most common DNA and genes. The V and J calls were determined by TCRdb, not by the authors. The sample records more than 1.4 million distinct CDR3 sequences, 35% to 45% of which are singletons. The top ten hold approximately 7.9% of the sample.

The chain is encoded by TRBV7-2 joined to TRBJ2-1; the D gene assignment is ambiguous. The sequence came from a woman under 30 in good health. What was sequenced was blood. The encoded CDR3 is CVSSYHNEQFF. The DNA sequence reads TGTGTCAGCAGCTATCACAATGAGCAGTTCTTC.